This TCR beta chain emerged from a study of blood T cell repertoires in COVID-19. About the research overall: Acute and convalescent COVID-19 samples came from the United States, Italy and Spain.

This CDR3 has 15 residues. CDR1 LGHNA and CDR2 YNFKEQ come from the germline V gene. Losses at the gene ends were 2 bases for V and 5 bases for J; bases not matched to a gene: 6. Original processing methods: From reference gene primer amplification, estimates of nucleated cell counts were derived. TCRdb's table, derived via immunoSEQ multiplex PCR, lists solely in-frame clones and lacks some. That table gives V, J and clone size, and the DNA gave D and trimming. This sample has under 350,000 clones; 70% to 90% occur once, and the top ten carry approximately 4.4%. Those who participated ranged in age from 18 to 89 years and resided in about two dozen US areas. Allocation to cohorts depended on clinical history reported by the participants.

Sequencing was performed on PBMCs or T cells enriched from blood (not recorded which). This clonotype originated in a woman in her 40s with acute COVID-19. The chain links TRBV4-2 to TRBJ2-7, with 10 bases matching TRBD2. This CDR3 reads CASSQNSGGLDEQYF. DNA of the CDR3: TGTGCCAGCAGCCAAAATAGCGGGGGGCTGGACGAGCAGTACTTC.